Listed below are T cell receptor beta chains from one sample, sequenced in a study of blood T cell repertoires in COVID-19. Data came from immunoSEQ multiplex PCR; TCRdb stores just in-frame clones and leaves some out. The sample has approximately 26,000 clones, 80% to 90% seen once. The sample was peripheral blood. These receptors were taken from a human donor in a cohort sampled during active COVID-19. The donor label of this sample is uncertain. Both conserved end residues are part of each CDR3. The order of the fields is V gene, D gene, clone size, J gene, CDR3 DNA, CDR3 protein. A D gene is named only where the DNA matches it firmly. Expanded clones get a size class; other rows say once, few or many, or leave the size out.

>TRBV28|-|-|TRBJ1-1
TGTGCCAGCAGTTTACAGGGGTCAGGCACTGAAGCTTTCTTT
CASSLQGSGTEAFF
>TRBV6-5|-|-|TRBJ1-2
TGTGCCAGCAGTTACACAGTCTCAAACTATGGCTACACCTTC
CASSYTVSNYGYTF
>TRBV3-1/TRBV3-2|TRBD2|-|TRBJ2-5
TGTGCCAGCAGCCAAGACGGGACTACGACACTTTGGACCCAGTACTTC
CASSQDGTTTLWTQYF
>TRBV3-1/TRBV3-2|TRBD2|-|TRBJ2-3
TGTGCCAGCAGCCAAGATATCGAGGCTAGCGGGGATTTCAGCACAGATACGCAGTATTTT
CASSQDIEASGDFSTDTQYF
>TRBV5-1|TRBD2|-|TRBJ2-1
TGCGCCAGCAGCTTGGAAGGGAATCCTAGCGGTGAGCAGTTCTTC
CASSLEGNPSGEQFF
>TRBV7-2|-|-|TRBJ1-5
TGTGCCAGCAGCTTAACTAGGGTGGAGCCCCAGCATTTT
CASSLTRVEPQHF
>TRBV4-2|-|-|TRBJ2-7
TGTGCCAGCAGCCCTATGACCTCGGGGGACGAGCAGTACTTC
CASSPMTSGDEQYF
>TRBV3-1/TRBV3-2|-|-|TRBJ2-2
TGTGCCAGCAGCCAAGCGGGGGTTGGAGCCGGGGAGCTGTTTTTT
CASSQAGVGAGELFF
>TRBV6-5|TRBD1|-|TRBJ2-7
TGTGCCGGTGGGACAGGGGCCTTCTACGAGCAGTACTTC
CAGGTGAFYEQYF
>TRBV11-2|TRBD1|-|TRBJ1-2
TGTGCCAGCAGCTTGTCCCTAGGGGGCGGTGACTATGGCTACACCTTC
CASSLSLGGGDYGYTF
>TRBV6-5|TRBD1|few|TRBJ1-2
TGTGCCAGCAGTCTACAGGGGGACTATGGCTACACCTTC
CASSLQGDYGYTF
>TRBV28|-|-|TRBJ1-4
TGTGCCAGCACCAAACCGGGGGGATATAGTGAAAAACTGTTTTTT
CASTKPGGYSEKLFF
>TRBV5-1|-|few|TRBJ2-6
TGCGCCAGCAGCGGCAGCTCTGGGGCCAACGTCCTGACTTTC
CASSGSSGANVLTF
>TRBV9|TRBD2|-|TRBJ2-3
TGTGCCAGCAGCGTAGGTGGGCTAGCGGGGTACACAGATACGCAGTATTTT
CASSVGGLAGYTDTQYF
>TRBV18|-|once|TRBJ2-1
TGTGCCAGCTCACCCGGACAGAAAGATGAGCAGTTCTTC
CASSPGQKDEQFF
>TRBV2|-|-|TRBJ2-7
TGTGCCAGCAGTGCTTCGCGGGTCCCCGGAGGCGACGAGCAGTACTTC
CASSASRVPGGDEQYF
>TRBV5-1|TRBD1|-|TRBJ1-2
TGCGCCAGCAGCTTGGGTGACAGGGAGAACTATGGCTACACCTTC
CASSLGDRENYGYTF
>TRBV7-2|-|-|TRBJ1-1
TGTGCCAGCAGCCAAAACACTGAAGCTTTCTTT
CASSQNTEAFF
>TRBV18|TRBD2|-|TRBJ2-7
TGTGCCAGCTCACCGGGACTAGCGGGGGCCTACGAGCAGTACTTC
CASSPGLAGAYEQYF
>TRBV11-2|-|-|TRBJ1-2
TGTGCCAGCAGCCAAGGGAGCGGTATGGCCAGGGGTGAAGGCTACACCTTC
CASSQGSGMARGEGYTF
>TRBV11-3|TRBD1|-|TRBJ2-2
TGTGCCAGCAGCCAGGCGACAGGGATTAACACCGGGGAGCTGTTTTTT
CASSQATGINTGELFF
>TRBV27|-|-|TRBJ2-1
TGTGCCAGCAGTTTGAGGGGGGGTACTCTTCCTACATATGAGCAGTTCTTC
CASSLRGGTLPTYEQFF
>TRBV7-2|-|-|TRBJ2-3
TGTGCCAGCAGCTTACGTAGCACCCGGGATACGCAGTATTTT
CASSLRSTRDTQYF
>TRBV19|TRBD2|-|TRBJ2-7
TGTGCCAGTAGACGAACTAGCGGGGTTATCGCCGAGCAGTACTTC
CASRRTSGVIAEQYF
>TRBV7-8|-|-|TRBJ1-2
TGTGCCAGCAGCTTAGAGGACATAGTCGGCTACACCTTC
CASSLEDIVGYTF
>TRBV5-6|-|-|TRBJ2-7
TGTGCCAGCAGCCGCACCCCCCTAGGGCAGTACTTC
CASSRTPLGQYF
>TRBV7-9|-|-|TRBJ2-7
TGTGCCAGCAGCTCCAGGATCTACGAGCAGTACTTC
CASSSRIYEQYF
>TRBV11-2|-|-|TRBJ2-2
TGTGCCAGCAGCTGGGCGGGGAACACCGGGGAGCTGTTTTTT
CASSWAGNTGELFF
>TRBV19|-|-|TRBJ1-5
TGTGCCAGTAGCCAGACGACAGGACCCAGCAATCAGCCCCAGCATTTT
CASSQTTGPSNQPQHF
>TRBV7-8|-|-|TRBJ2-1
TGTGCCAGCAGCGACGGGACCTACAATGAGCAGTTCTTC
CASSDGTYNEQFF
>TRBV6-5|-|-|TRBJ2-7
TGTGCCAGCAGGGCCAGGGGGGTCTCAGCTTACGAGCAGTACTTC
CASRARGVSAYEQYF
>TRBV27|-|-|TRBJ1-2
TGTGCCAGCAGTTCCCGAGGTTCCCATCCATCTGTCTATGGCTACACCTTC
CASSSRGSHPSVYGYTF
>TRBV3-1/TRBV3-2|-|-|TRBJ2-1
TGTGCCAGCAGGGGGCACAATGAGCAGTTCTTC
CASRGHNEQFF
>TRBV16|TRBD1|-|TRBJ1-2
TGTGCCAGCAGCCAATCGACCCAGGGGGCCTCCTATGGCTACACCTTC
CASSQSTQGASYGYTF
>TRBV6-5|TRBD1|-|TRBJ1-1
TGTGCCACCCAGGGACAGGGAAGAGGAACTGAAGCTTTCTTT
CATQGQGRGTEAFF
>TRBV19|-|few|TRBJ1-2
TGTGCCAGTAGGTTTAGAAATGGCTACACCTTC
CASRFRNGYTF
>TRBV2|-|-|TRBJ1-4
TGTGCCAGCAGAAAAACGTCCGGGTCAACTAATGAAAAACTGTTTTTT
CASRKTSGSTNEKLFF
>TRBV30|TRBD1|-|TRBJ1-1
TGTGCCTGGAGGCCACAGGGGGGAATGAACACTGAAGCTTTCTTT
CAWRPQGGMNTEAFF
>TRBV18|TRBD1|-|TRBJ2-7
TGTGCCAGCTCACTACTACAGGGGACCTACGAGCAGTACTTC
CASSLLQGTYEQYF
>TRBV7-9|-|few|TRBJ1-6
TGTGCCAGCGGTACAGGGTTAAGTGGTTCACCCCTCCACTTT
CASGTGLSGSPLHF
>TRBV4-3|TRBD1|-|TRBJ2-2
TGCGCCAGCAGTCAGGGGGCGGTAACCGGGGAGCTGTTTTTT
CASSQGAVTGELFF
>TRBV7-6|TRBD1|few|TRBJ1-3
TGTGCCAGCAGCTTACAGGGACAGGGATTCTCTGGAAACACCATATATTTT
CASSLQGQGFSGNTIYF